The present entry profiles one TCR beta chain with its context. The sample belongs to a study of blood T cell repertoires in COVID-19. Study-wide background: There were acute and convalescent COVID-19 samples, and they came from the United States, Italy and Spain. The analysed material was cDNA or gDNA that came from T cells, B-cell-depleted T cells, or PBMCs.

Per the original methods: By means of reference gene primer amplification, nucleated cell counts were estimated. The assay was immunoSEQ multiplex PCR, and TCRdb's table has in-frame clones only and misses some. The V and J calls and clone size were taken over from that table, and D and trimming were inferred from the DNA. The table has about 140,000 clones, 76% seen once. The V gene's germline CDR1 is LNHDA and CDR2 SQIVND (reference sequence). This CDR3 region has 16 residues. Trimming pared 7 bases from V and 5 bases from J, leaving 21 bases between. The sequencing input was peripheral blood. The receptor comes from an elderly woman with active or convalescent COVID-19. This sequence joins TRBV19 and TRBJ1-5; TRBD1 is a possible D gene (5 bases). The CDR3 DNA is TGTGCCAGTAAGGTTTGGGCGGGGACGCCGGATCAGCCCCAGCATTTT. It is translated as CASKVWAGTPDQPQHF.